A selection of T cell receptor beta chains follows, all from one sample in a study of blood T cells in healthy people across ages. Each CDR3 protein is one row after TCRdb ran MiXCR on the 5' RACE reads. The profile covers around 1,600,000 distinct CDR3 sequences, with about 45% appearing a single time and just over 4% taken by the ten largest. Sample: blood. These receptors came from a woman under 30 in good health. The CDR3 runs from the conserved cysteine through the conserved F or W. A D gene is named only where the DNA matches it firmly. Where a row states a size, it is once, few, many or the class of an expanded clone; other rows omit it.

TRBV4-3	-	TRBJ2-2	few	TGCGCCAGCAGCCAAGAAGGTCTGCAGGGCCCGACCGGGGAGCTGTTTTTT	CASSQEGLQGPTGELFF
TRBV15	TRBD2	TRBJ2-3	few	TGTGCCACCAGCAGAGTTAGGACTAGCGGAGCAGATACGCAGTATTTT	CATSRVRTSGADTQYF
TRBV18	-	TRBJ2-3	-	TGTGCCAGCTCACCCCTCCAGACTAGTGATACGCAGTATTTT	CASSPLQTSDTQYF
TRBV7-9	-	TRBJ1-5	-	TGTGCCAGCAGCCCACAAACGGGGCCCCAGCATTTT	CASSPQTGPQHF
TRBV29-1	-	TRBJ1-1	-	TGCAGCGTTATTCCAAAAATAGCGGGCACTGAAGCTTTCTTT	CSVIPKIAGTEAFF
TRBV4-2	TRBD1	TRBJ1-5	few	TGTGCCAGCAGCCGACAGGGCTTCGGTCAGCCCCAGCATTTT	CASSRQGFGQPQHF
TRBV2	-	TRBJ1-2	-	TGTGCCAGCAGTGTTCAGGGGATTCGCTACACCTTC	CASSVQGIRYTF
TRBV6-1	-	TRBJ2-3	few	TGTGCCAGCAGTGAAGGATGGGATACGCAGTATTTT	CASSEGWDTQYF
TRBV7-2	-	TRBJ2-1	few	TGTGCCAGCAGCTTAGATCTTCGGAACAATGAGCAGTTCTTC	CASSLDLRNNEQFF
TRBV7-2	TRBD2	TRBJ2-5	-	TGTGCCAGCGGACCTCCTAGCGGAGAGACCCAGTACTTC	CASGPPSGETQYF
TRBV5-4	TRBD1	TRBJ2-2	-	TGTGCCAGCAAAACAGGGGGCACCGGGGAGCTGTTTTTT	CASKTGGTGELFF
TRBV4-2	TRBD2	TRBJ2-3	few	TGTGCCAGCAGCCACAGGGACAGGGCGGGACTAGCGGCAGATACGCAGTATTTT	CASSHRDRAGLAADTQYF
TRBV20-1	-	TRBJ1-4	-	TGCAGTGCTCCACGGGCCTCCTTTAATGAAAAACTGTTTTTT	CSAPRASFNEKLFF
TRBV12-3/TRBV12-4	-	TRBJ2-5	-	TGTGCCAGCAGCGATAGGACAGCTCTGGAGACCCAGTACTTC	CASSDRTALETQYF
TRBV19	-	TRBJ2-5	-	TGTGCCAGTAGTATGGTCTCAGGTGGGGAGACCCAGTACTTC	CASSMVSGGETQYF
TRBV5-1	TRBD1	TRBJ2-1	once	TGCGCCAGCAGCCCCTTCGGGGACAGGGGCGTCAATGAGCAGTTCTTC	CASSPFGDRGVNEQFF
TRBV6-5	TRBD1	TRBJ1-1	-	TGTGCCAGCAGGGACAGGGCAGCGAGGACTGAAGCTTTCTTT	CASRDRAARTEAFF
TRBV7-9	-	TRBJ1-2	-	TGTGCCAGCAGCCAATTCGACAGGGGCTACACCTTC	CASSQFDRGYTF
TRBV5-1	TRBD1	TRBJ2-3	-	TGCGCCAGCAGCTACGGACAGGGGGCGAGCACAGATACGCAGTATTTT	CASSYGQGASTDTQYF
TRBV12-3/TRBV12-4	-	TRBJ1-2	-	TGTGCCAGCAGTCTAGGGACTGTAGGCTACACCTTC	CASSLGTVGYTF
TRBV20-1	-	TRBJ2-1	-	TGCAGTTCTAGAGTGCCCAACGCGAATGAGCAGTTCTTC	CSSRVPNANEQFF
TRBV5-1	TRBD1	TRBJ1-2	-	TGCGCCAGCAGCTTACAACAGGGGGCGGAAGGCTACACCTTC	CASSLQQGAEGYTF
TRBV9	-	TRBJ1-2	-	TGTGCCAGCAGCGGAGCTACAGCTGGGGTTTATGACTACACCTTC	CASSGATAGVYDYTF
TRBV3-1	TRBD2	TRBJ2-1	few	TGTGCCAGCAGCCAAGATGGGGGACTAGAAACCGATGAGCAGTTCTTC	CASSQDGGLETDEQFF
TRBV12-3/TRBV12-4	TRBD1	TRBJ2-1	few	TGTGCCAGCAGTTTGAACAGGGGCTTAGATGAGCAGTTCTTC	CASSLNRGLDEQFF
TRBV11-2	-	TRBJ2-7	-	TGTGCCGGCAGCGACACCTTACTCCCCTACGAGCAGTACTTC	CAGSDTLLPYEQYF
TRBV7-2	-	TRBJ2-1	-	TGTGCCAGCAGCCCGGGTCGTCCTAGACTCCACAATGAGCAGTTCTTC	CASSPGRPRLHNEQFF
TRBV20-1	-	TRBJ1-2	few	TGCAGTGCTAGCGCGACGGTTAACTATGGCTACACCTTC	CSASATVNYGYTF